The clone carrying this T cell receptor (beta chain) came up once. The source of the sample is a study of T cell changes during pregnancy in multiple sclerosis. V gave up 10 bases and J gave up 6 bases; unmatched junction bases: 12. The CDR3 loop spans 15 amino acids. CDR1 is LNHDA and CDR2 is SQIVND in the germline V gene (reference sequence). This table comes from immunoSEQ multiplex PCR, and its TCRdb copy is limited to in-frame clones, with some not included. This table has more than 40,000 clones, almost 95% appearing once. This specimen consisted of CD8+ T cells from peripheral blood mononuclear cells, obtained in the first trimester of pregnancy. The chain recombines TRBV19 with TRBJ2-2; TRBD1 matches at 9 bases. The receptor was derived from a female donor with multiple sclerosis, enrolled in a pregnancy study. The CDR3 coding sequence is TGTGCCACTACCGGGACAGGGAGGAGGTCCGGGGAGCTGTTTTTT. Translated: CATTGTGRRSGELFF.